The 10 T cell receptor beta chains below all came from one sample that was sequenced in a study of blood T cell repertoires in COVID-19. Assay: immunoSEQ multiplex PCR; the TCRdb copy retains only in-frame clones and omits some. The table records around 300,000 clones, about 90% of them present only once. The sample taken for sequencing was peripheral blood. These TCRs come from a woman between 50 and 59 years old with COVID-19, enrolled during active disease.

The chain carries TRBV5-4 and TRBJ2-2; 11 positions match TRBD2. Germline values: CDR1 SGHNT, CDR2 YYREEE (reference sequence). The CDR3 runs 19 residues. Trimming removed 5 bases from V and 7 bases from J; junction bases left unmatched: 19. The CDR3 bases are TGTGCCAGCAGAAACAGGGGGCGAAGTAGCGGGAGGGCTTACGGGGAGCTGTTTTTT. Translating gives CASRNRGRSSGRAYGELFF.

CDR3 nucleotide sequence: TGTGCCAGCAGCCCTGGGCGGGGCGCCGGTACGCAGTATTTT. This translates into CASSPGRGAGTQYF. The gene calls are TRBV4-2 and TRBJ2-3, with D perhaps TRBD2 (6 bases). The germline CDR1 and CDR2 sequences are LGHNA and YNFKEQ. The CDR3 has 14 amino acids. Trimming left V 4 bases short and J 8 bases short, with 16 bases between.

The CDR3 here is CASSPGLNDEQYF. In DNA form, the CDR3 reads TGTGCCAGCAGTCCGGGATTAAACGACGAGCAGTACTTC. The chain uses TRBV27 and TRBJ2-7, with D maybe TRBD2 (5 bases). Trimming took 5 bases from V and 5 from J, leaving 13 bases between them. CDR3 length: 13 residues. Germline V lookup: CDR1 MNHEY, CDR2 SMNVEV (reference sequence).

This clone was found once. The chain carries TRBV7-3 and TRBJ1-1; 8 nucleotides line up with TRBD1. V trimming: 3 bases; J trimming: 4 bases; junction bases outside the gene matches: 1. Germline V gives CDR1 SGHTA, CDR2 FQGTGA. The CDR3 extends over 13 amino acids. The CDR3 reads CASSFGTGTEAFF. In DNA form, the CDR3 reads TGTGCCAGCAGCTTTGGGACAGGCACTGAAGCTTTCTTT.

The gene calls are TRBV20-1 and TRBJ2-5; D is possibly TRBD2 (5 bases). The V and J ends lost 1 base and 9 bases respectively, with 9 bases between them. The CDR3 is made up of 11 amino acids. Germline V lookup: CDR1 DFQATT, CDR2 SNEGSKA (reference sequence). CDR3 amino acids: CSARAPGAQYF. CDR3 in DNA: TGCAGTGCTAGAGCGCCCGGGGCCCAGTACTTC.

The genes are TRBV24-1 and TRBJ1-4, with a weak D call TRBD1 (5 bases). This CDR3 has 15 residues. The germline V gene has CDR1 KGHDR and CDR2 SFDVKD. Trimming shortened V by 1 base and J by 4 bases, and 9 bases separated the two germline ends. For the CDR3, the DNA is TGTGCCACCAGTGATTTATCGGGGGTTAATGAAAAACTGTTTTTT. Its protein product is CATSDLSGVNEKLFF.

The chain carries TRBV5-4 and TRBJ2-3, with 7 bases fitting TRBD2. J was trimmed by 2 bases and V by 3 bases; bases with no gene match: 6. The germline V gene encodes CDR1 SGHNT and CDR2 YYREEE (reference sequence). This CDR3 is 15 amino acids long. The CDR3 is CASSYERDVTDTQYF. As DNA, the CDR3 is TGTGCCAGCAGCTATGAGCGGGACGTCACAGATACGCAGTATTTT.

The chain is built from TRBV5-1 and TRBJ2-3; 10 bases align to TRBD1. This CDR3 comprises 16 residues. J lost 4 bases, V lost 2 bases, and 7 bases had no gene match. The germline gives CDR1 SGHRS, CDR2 YFSETQ. The CDR3 loop is CASSFTTGTGADTQYF. The CDR3 nucleotides read TGCGCCAGCAGCTTCACGACCGGGACAGGGGCAGATACGCAGTATTTT.

The genes are TRBV18 and TRBJ2-3; 15 bases agree with TRBD2. The CDR3 sequence is 19 residues long. V dropped 1 base and J dropped 5; count of bases not matched to a gene: 10. The germline CDR1 and CDR2 sequences are KGHSH and LQKENI. The CDR3 loop is CASSPLPWTSGRALDTQYF. The CDR3 DNA sequence: TGTGCCAGCTCACCACTCCCCTGGACTAGCGGGAGGGCCCTAGATACGCAGTATTTT.

The chain combines TRBV13 with TRBJ1-1; a possible D gene is TRBD1 (5 bases). V was trimmed by 5 bases and J by 5 bases, leaving 6 bases between them. CDR1 PRHDT and CDR2 FYEKMQ come from the germline V gene (reference sequence). This CDR3 is built from 11 residues. This chain's CDR3 is CASSQGTEAFF. Written as DNA, the CDR3 is TGTGCCAGCAGCCAGGGAACTGAAGCTTTCTTT.